These 20 T cell receptor beta chains originate from one sample sequenced in a study of beta chain features in type 1 diabetes. Study-level results: Across all four CD4+ subsets, people with type 1 diabetes showed modestly shorter TCRB CDR3s.

Antigen specificity for these receptors is unknown. Every isolated RNA sample was fully reverse transcribed, so sequencing captured expressed TCRB transcripts. Profiled with immunoSEQ multiplex PCR; TCRdb holds only in-frame clones, not every one. The sample includes about 240,000 clones, more than 11% seen only once; the top ten take about 0.018%. Sequenced: naive CD4+ T cells from blood. These receptors were obtained from a man aged 30 to 39 with type 1 diabetes.

This clone was found a few times. The V gene is TRBV30, the J gene TRBJ2-3; D might be TRBD2 (5 bases). The V end lost 0 bases, the J end lost 3 bases, and 13 bases lay between the germline ends. This CDR3 is built from 15 residues. The germline CDR1 and CDR2 sequences are GTSNPN and SVGIG (reference sequence). The CDR3 DNA follows: TGTGCCTGGAGTGTAGAGGCAGGCGGGACAGATACGCAGTATTTT. Translating it yields CAWSVEAGGTDTQYF.

This clone has only a few counts. This same CDR3 is encoded by further DNA sequences in the sample. The chain uses TRBV29-1 and TRBJ2-1, with D maybe TRBD1 (6 bases). The V gene's germline CDR1 is SQVTM and CDR2 ANQGSEA. V dropped 4 bases and J dropped 4 bases, with 8 bases sitting between them. CDR3 length: 12 residues. CDR3: CSVGTEYNEQFF. Here the CDR3 DNA reads TGCAGCGTTGGGACAGAGTACAATGAGCAGTTCTTC.

CDR3 loop: CASSIQPLDEQYF. The CDR3, as DNA: TGTGCCAGTAGTATCCAACCACTGGACGAGCAGTACTTC. The genes are TRBV19 and TRBJ2-7; D is unclear. V gave up 3 bases and J gave up 5 bases, with 11 bases separating them. This CDR3 spans 13 amino acids. Per germline, CDR1 LNHDA and CDR2 SQIVND (reference sequence).

This clone occurred a few times. The rearrangement links TRBV7-9 to TRBJ2-6, with D possibly TRBD2 on 6 matching bases. Germline values: CDR1 SEHNR, CDR2 FQNEAQ (reference sequence). This CDR3 region has 15 residues. Trimming took off 8 bases at V and 0 bases at J, with 11 bases between the two ends. The DNA of the CDR3 is TGTGCCAGCCAAGCCGGGGGCTCTGGGGCCAACGTCCTGACTTTC. Translating it yields CASQAGGSGANVLTF.

The genes are TRBV5-1 and TRBJ1-2; 7 nucleotides line up with TRBD1. The J segment lost 4 bases and the V segment lost 0 bases, leaving 6 bases of the junction unmatched. Germline CDR1 and CDR2: SGHRS and YFSETQ. The CDR3 is made up of 15 amino acids. The CDR3 protein is CASSLALQGSYGYTF. CDR3 DNA sequence: TGCGCCAGCAGCTTGGCTCTACAGGGGTCCTATGGCTACACCTTC.

A single count supports this clone. V usage is TRBV29-1 and J usage is TRBJ1-1, with D perhaps matching TRBD1 (5 bases). The CDR3 runs to 16 residues. The V and J ends lost 6 bases and 0 bases respectively, with 20 bases between them. Germline CDR1 reads SQVTM; CDR2 reads ANQGSEA. As DNA, the CDR3 is TGCAGCGTCCCCCAAAGTGGGGGGGAGATGAACACTGAAGCTTTCTTT. Translating it yields CSVPQSGGEMNTEAFF.

This clone was counted between two and nine times. The gene calls are TRBV19 and TRBJ1-4, with 8 bases lining up with TRBD1. Germline V lookup: CDR1 LNHDA, CDR2 SQIVND (reference sequence). This CDR3 is built from 14 residues. Losses at the gene ends were 4 bases for V and 8 bases for J; bases not matched to a gene: 6. This CDR3 is CASSTRQGIEKLFF. Here the CDR3 DNA reads TGTGCCAGTAGTACCCGACAGGGGATAGAAAAACTGTTTTTT.

This clone occurred a few times. The chain couples TRBV25-1 to TRBJ2-7; 8 nucleotides agree with TRBD2. The germline CDR1 and CDR2 sequences are MGHDK and SYGVNS. The CDR3 runs 14 residues. The V gene end was trimmed by 7 bases and the J gene end by 6 bases; junction bases not matched to a gene: 11. CDR3 region: CASMGSGSLGEQYF. In DNA, the CDR3 is TGTGCCAGCATGGGGAGCGGGAGTCTGGGCGAGCAGTACTTC.

V is TRBV18 and J is TRBJ1-5; no clear D. Per germline, CDR1 KGHSH and CDR2 LQKENI. The ends were cut back, 3 bases at V and 0 bases at J, with 6 bases in the middle. The CDR3 spans 14 residues. In DNA, the CDR3 is TGTGCCAGCTCACCCGAGGATAGCAATCAGCCCCAGCATTTT. This encodes CASSPEDSNQPQHF.

This clone was seen only a few times. This rearrangement joins TRBV28 to TRBJ2-3; D perhaps matches TRBD2 (5 bases). Trimming stripped 6 bases from V and 2 bases from J, with 15 bases between. Germline CDR1 and CDR2: MDHEN and SYDVKM. This CDR3 contains 15 residues. CDR3 nucleotide sequence: TGTGCCAGCAGGGATAGCGCCACTTTCACAGATACGCAGTATTTT. Translating gives CASRDSATFTDTQYF.

This clone appeared a few times. The chain combines TRBV30 with TRBJ2-7, with D unclear. CDR1 and CDR2 (germline): GTSNPN, SVGIG (reference sequence). The germline V and J ends were trimmed by 5 bases and 3 bases, with 8 bases remaining between them. This CDR3 region has 11 residues. CDR3 sequence: CAWGHSYEQYF. CDR3 bases: TGTGCCTGGGGTCACAGCTACGAGCAGTACTTC.

The genes are TRBV30 and TRBJ1-3; a weak D match, TRBD1 (5 bases). V was pared by 1 base and J by 4 bases, with 11 bases between. Germline CDR1 is GTSNPN and CDR2 is SVGIG (reference sequence). The CDR3 is made up of 14 amino acids. The CDR3 is CAWSDQGGGNTIYF. The CDR3 DNA reads TGTGCCTGGAGTGACCAGGGTGGGGGAAACACCATATATTTT.

The chain employs TRBV18 and TRBJ2-7, with TRBD2 identical over 12 bases. Losses at the gene ends were 3 bases for V and 4 bases for J; bases not matched to a gene: 4. The CDR3 has 15 amino acids. Germline V lookup: CDR1 KGHSH, CDR2 LQKENI. Written as DNA, the CDR3 is TGTGCCAGCTCACCTCAGGGGACTAGCGGGTACGAGCAGTACTTC. This codes for CASSPQGTSGYEQYF.

The chain carries TRBV2 and TRBJ2-1, with TRBD1 as a possible D gene (5 bases). The CDR3 is 13 residues long. V lost 2 bases to trimming and J lost 10 bases, with 12 bases between them. Per the germline V gene, CDR1 is SNHLY and CDR2 is FYNNEI. The DNA for the CDR3 is TGTGCCAGCAGTGAATCCCGACAGTCCGAGCAGTTCTTC. Translation gives CASSESRQSEQFF.

A few counts support this clone. The DNA of the CDR3 is TGTGCCAGCAGAGCTAGCGGGAGGCACCAAGAGACCCAGTACTTC. It translates to CASRASGRHQETQYF. The rearrangement uses TRBV7-2 and TRBJ2-5; the match to TRBD2 covers 11 bases. CDR3 length: 15 residues. Germline assignment: CDR1 SGHTA and CDR2 FQGNSA. With V trimmed by 6 bases and J by 0 bases, 3 bases remained unmatched.

This clone was seen more than once but under ten times. The chain employs TRBV7-9 and TRBJ2-5; 7 positions agree with TRBD2. This CDR3 comprises 15 residues. The germline gives CDR1 SEHNR, CDR2 FQNEAQ (reference sequence). Trimming at V came to 1 base and at J to 1 base, leaving 3 bases not matched to a gene. Here the CDR3 reads CASSLVGGPQETQYF. The CDR3 DNA sequence: TGTGCCAGCAGCTTAGTGGGAGGGCCCCAAGAGACCCAGTACTTC.

The V call is TRBV7-2, the J call TRBJ1-5, with 9 positions matching TRBD1. V gave up 4 bases and J gave up 4 bases; unmatched junction bases: 2. The CDR3 totals 14 residues. The V gene's germline CDR1 is SGHTA and CDR2 FQGNSA. In DNA form, the CDR3 reads TGTGCCAGCAGCTCACAGGGGGCGAATCAGCCCCAGCATTTT. This encodes CASSSQGANQPQHF.

This chain joins TRBV30 and TRBJ2-7; TRBD1 might be the D (6 bases). Germline V gene sequence: CDR1 GTSNPN, CDR2 SVGIG (reference sequence). Trimming cost V 4 bases and J 2 bases, with 9 bases left between them. The CDR3 consists of 12 residues. The CDR3 region is CAWTRGPYEQYF. CDR3 bases: TGTGCCTGGACCAGGGGCCCCTACGAGCAGTACTTC.

The V and J genes are TRBV10-3 and TRBJ1-2, with D perhaps TRBD1 (5 bases). The CDR3 sequence is 12 residues long. V was cut by 10 bases and J by 0 bases, with 9 bases left in between. The V gene's germline CDR1 is ENHRY and CDR2 SYGVKD. CDR3: CANRTPNYGYTF. In DNA, the CDR3 is TGTGCCAACAGGACACCTAACTATGGCTACACCTTC.

The V and J genes are TRBV5-1 and TRBJ1-1; D ambiguous. Germline CDR1 and CDR2: SGHRS and YFSETQ. V was cut by 7 bases and J by 2 bases, with 12 bases left in between. This CDR3 is built from 13 residues. CDR3 DNA: TGCGCCAGCTCAGGTCACCGCAACACTGAAGCTTTCTTT. It specifies CASSGHRNTEAFF.